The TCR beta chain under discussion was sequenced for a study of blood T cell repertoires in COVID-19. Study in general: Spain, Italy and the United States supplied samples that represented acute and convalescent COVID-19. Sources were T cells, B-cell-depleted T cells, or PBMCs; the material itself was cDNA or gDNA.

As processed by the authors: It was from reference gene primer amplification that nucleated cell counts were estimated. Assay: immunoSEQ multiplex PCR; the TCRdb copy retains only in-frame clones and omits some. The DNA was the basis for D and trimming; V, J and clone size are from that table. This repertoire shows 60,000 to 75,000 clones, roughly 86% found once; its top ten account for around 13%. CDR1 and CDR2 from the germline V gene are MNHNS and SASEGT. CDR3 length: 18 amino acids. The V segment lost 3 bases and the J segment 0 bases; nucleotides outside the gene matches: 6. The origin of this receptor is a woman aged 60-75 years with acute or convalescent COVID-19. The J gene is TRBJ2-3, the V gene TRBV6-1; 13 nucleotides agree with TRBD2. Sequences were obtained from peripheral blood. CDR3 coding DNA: TGTGCCAGCAGTGAGGGACTAGCGGGGACCACCAGCACAGATACGCAGTATTTT. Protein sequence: CASSEGLAGTTSTDTQYF.